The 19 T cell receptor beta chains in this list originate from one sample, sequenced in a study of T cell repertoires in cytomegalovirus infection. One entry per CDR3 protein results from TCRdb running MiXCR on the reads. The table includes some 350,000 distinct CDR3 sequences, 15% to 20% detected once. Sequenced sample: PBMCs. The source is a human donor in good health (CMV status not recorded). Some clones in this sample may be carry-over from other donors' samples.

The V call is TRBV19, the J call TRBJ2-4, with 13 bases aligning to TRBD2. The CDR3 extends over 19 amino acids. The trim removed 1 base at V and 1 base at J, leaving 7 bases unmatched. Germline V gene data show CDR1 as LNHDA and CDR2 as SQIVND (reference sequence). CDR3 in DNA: TGTGCCAGTAGTATAGGACTAGCGGGAGGAACCGGGGCCAAAAACATTCAGTACTTC. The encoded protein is CASSIGLAGGTGAKNIQYF.

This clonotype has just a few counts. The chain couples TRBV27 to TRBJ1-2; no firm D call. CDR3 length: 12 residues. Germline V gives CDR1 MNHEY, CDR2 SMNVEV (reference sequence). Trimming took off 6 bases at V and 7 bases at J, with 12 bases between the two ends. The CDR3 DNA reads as TGTGCCAGCAGAAACGAGGGCGGTGGCTACACCTTC. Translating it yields CASRNEGGGYTF.

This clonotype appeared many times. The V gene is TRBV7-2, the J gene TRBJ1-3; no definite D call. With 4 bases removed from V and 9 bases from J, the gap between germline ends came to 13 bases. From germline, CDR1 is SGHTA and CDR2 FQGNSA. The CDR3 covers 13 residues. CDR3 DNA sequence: TGTGCCAGCAGCTACTCGGTTGGTGCCACCATATATTTT. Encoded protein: CASSYSVGATIYF.

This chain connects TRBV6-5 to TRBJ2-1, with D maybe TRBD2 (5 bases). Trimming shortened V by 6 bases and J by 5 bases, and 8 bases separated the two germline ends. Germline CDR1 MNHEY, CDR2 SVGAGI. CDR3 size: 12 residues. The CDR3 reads CASSTADNEQFF. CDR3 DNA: TGTGCCAGCAGCACAGCGGACAATGAGCAGTTCTTC.

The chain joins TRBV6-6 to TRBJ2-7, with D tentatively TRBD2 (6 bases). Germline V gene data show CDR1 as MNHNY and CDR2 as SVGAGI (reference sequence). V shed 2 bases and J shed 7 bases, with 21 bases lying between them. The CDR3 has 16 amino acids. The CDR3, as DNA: TGTGCCAGCAGTTACACGACGCACCGTATAGGAGGGGAGCAGTACTTC. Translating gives CASSYTTHRIGGEQYF.

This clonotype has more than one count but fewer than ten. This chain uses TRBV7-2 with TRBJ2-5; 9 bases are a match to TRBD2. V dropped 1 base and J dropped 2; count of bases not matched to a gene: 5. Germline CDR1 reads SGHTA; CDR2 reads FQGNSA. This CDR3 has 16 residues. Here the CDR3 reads CASSLGVSGRQETQYF. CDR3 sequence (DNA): TGTGCCAGCAGCTTAGGTGTTAGCGGGAGACAAGAGACCCAGTACTTC.

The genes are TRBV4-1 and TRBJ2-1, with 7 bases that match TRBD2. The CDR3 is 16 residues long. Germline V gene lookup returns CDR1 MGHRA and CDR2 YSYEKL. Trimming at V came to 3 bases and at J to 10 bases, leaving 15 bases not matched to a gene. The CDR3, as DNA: TGCGCCAGCAGCCAGATTGCCCAGCGGGGCGGCAGAGAGCAGTTCTTC. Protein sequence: CASSQIAQRGGREQFF.

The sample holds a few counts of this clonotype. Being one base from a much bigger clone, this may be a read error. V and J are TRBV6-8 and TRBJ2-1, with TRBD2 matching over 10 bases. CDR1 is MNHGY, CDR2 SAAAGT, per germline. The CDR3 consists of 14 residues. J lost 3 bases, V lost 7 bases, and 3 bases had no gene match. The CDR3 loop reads CASTIAGGYNEQFF. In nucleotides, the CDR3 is TGTGCCAGCACCATAGCGGGGGGCTACAATGAGCAGTTCTTC.

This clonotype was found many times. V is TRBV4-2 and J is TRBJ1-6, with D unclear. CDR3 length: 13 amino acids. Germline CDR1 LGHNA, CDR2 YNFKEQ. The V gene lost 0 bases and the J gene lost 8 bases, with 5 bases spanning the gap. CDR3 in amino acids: CASSQEEDSPLHF. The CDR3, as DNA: TGTGCCAGCAGCCAAGAAGAGGATTCACCCCTCCACTTT.

CDR3 loop: CASSFQGGDEKLFF. The CDR3 DNA reads as TGTGCCAGCAGCTTCCAGGGGGGCGATGAAAAACTGTTTTTT. This sequence joins TRBV7-2 and TRBJ1-4, with TRBD1 matching 7 bases. This CDR3 region has 14 residues. V lost 3 bases and J lost 6; bases outside the gene matches: 4. The V gene's germline CDR1 is SGHTA and CDR2 FQGNSA.

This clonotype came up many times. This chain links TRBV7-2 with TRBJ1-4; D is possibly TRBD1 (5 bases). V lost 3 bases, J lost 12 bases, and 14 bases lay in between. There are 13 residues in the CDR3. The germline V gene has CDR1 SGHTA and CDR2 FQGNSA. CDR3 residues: CASSLAGRRELFF. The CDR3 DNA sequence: TGTGCCAGCAGCTTGGCAGGGAGGCGGGAACTGTTTTTT.

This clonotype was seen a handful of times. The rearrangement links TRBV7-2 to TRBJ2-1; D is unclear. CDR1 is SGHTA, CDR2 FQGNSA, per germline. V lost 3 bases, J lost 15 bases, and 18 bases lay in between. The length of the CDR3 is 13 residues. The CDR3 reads CASSFATISMLFF. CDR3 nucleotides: TGTGCCAGCAGCTTCGCTACCATAAGCATGTTGTTCTTC.

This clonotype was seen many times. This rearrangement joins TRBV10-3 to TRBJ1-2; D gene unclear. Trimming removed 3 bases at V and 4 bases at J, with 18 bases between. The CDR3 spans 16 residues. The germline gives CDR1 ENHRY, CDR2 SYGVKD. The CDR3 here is CAISDFTPGPRYGYTF. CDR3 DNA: TGTGCCATCAGTGATTTTACACCCGGGCCACGCTATGGCTACACCTTC.

For the CDR3, the DNA is TGTGCCAGCAGTTACACCAGAGCTGGCTACACCTTC. As protein: CASSYTRAGYTF. V gene TRBV6-6 combines with J gene TRBJ1-2; D is uncertain. The CDR3 sequence is 12 residues long. Germline CDR1 reads MNHNY; CDR2 reads SVGAGI (reference sequence). The V end was cut by 2 bases, the J end by 7 bases, with 8 bases between.

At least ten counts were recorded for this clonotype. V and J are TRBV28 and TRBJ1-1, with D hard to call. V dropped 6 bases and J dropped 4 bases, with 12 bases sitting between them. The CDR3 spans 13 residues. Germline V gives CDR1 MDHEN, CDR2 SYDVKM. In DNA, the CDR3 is TGTGCCAGCAGACGACCTCCCGGCACTGAAGCTTTCTTT. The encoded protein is CASRRPPGTEAFF.

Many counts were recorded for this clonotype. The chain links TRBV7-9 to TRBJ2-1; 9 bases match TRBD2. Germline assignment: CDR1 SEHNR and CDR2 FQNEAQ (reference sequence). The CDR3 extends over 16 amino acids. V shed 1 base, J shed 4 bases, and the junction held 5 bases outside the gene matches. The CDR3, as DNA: TGTGCCAGCAGCTTAGTGAGACTAGCGGTTTACAATGAGCAGTTCTTC. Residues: CASSLVRLAVYNEQFF.

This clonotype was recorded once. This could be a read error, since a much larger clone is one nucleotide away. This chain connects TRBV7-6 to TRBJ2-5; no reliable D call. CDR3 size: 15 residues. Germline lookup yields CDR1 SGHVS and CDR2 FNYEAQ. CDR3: CVSSVGWGLVETQYF. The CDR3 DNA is TGTGTCAGCAGCGTCGGGTGGGGTTTAGTGGAGACCCAGTACTTC.

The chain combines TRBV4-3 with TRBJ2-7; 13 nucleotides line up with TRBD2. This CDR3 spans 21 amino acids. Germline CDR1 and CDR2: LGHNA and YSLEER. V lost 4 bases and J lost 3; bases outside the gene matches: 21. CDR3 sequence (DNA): TGCGCCAGCAGCCTTGGGGCCGGGACGGCGGGACTAGCGGGAAATTTCTACGAGCAGTACTTC. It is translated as CASSLGAGTAGLAGNFYEQYF.

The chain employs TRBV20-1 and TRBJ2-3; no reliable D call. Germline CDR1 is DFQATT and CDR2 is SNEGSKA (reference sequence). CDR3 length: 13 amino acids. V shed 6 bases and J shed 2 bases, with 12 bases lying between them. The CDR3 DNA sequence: TGCAGTGCGAGGCGAATTACCACAGATACGCAGTATTTT. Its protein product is CSARRITTDTQYF.